The clone carrying this TCR beta chain counts as medium-sized. Its target is not known. This entry belongs to a study of CD8+ T cells in alopecia areata. Study conclusions and caveats: The study also sequences resident alphabeta T cells of normal skin in scalp samples. An increase in clonality over normal scalp was evident in lesional scalp, especially alopecia totalis/universalis.

Sequencing relied on a cDNA template that was reverse transcribed from extracted RNA. The table came from immunoSEQ multiplex PCR; TCRdb's copy has only in-frame clones and leaves some out. The data contain over 150,000 clones, roughly 60% of them singletons. The V gene's germline CDR1 is SGHRS and CDR2 YFSETQ. Deletions cut 5 bases from V and 6 bases from J, with 12 bases between. The CDR3 loop spans 12 amino acids. The source was CD4+ T cells sorted from blood, collected at week 0. The source of this sequence is a human donor with alopecia areata. The chain joins TRBV5-1 to TRBJ2-7; D not certain. Here the CDR3 DNA reads TGCGCCAGCAGTAGGGAAGAATCCGAGCAGTACTTC. This codes for CASSREESEQYF.